This T cell receptor beta chain was identified in a study of beta chain features in type 1 diabetes. The V end lost 5 bases, the J end lost 5 bases, and 15 bases lay between the germline ends. Per the germline V gene, CDR1 is MNHEY and CDR2 is SVGAGI. This CDR3 contains 14 residues. On this clone itself: Its antigen is currently unknown.

Purity above 95% was achieved in all sorted populations. cDNA synthesis used the whole RNA isolate, giving expressed TCRB sequences. TCRdb's table, derived via immunoSEQ multiplex PCR, lists solely in-frame clones and lacks some. Among around 250,000 clones listed, roughly 30% were seen once. The study, taken as a whole, reports: The naive, central memory and Treg TCRB repertoires looked more alike in patients than they did in healthy donors. Insertions at VDJ junctions were less frequent in type 1 diabetes patients. These patients also deleted more nucleotides at the same junctions.

This chain connects TRBV6-5 to TRBJ2-5; D unclear. The receptor was isolated from a man aged 25 to 40 in good health. Sequencing was carried out using central memory CD4+ T cells from blood. The CDR3 DNA reads TGTGCCAGCAGTGAAACACACGCAAAGGAGACCCAGTACTTC. Amino acids: CASSETHAKETQYF.